This TCR beta chain was captured by sequencing in a study of shared clonotypes between healthy human individuals. Study in general: Donor ages ranged 18 to 49 years: a couple of women, a few men. The study used three CD4 naive, three CD4 memory, two CD8 naive and one CD8 memory plate per donor.

Germline-derived CDR1 and CDR2 are LNHDA and SQIVND (reference sequence). CDR3 length equals 19 residues. V was trimmed by 1 base and J by 2 bases, leaving 21 bases between them. Assay: immunoSEQ multiplex PCR; the TCRdb copy retains only in-frame clones and omits some. Here the sample spans about 2.2 million clones, about 94% being singletons. Positively selected for CCR7, the CD45RO-negative cells used as naive CD8 cells excluded terminally differentiated effector memory CD45RA+ cells. Study results and caveats: Generally, naive subsets (rather than memory subsets) showed larger estimated richness. Limitation of the genetic and exposure-history diversity represented came from the few donors.

In the case of this clone: Its matching antigen is unknown.

The receptor's source is a man between 18 and 29 years old in good health. Some clones in this sample may be carry-over from other donors' samples. The chain couples TRBV19 to TRBJ1-5, with D unclear. The sequenced sample consisted of naive CD8+ T cells from PBMCs. As DNA, the CDR3 is TGTGCCAGTAGTATAGGCACCGGGCGGGCGGTTTGGGGCAATCAGCCCCAGCATTTT. It codes for CASSIGTGRAVWGNQPQHF.